These T cell receptor beta chains were read from a single sample in a study of T cell responses to AZD1222 COVID-19 vaccine. The table came from immunoSEQ multiplex PCR; TCRdb's copy has only in-frame clones and leaves some out. The sample lists 90,000 to 120,000 clones; roughly 92% were seen once. The sequences come from peripheral blood, collected on day 0 of AZD1222 vaccination. The receptors were sampled from an adult in good health. CDR3s include the opening cysteine and the closing phenylalanine or tryptophan. The D gene is left open where the match is weak. Expanded clones are given a class, and other clones once, few, many or no size at all.

j_call cdr3_length d_call v_call clone_size cdr3_aa cdr3_nt
TRBJ1-1 14 - TRBV5-1 - CASRVRGVNTEAFF TGCGCCAGCAGGGTTAGGGGCGTAAACACTGAAGCTTTCTTT
TRBJ1-6 14 - TRBV9 - CASSAWGDNSPLHF TGTGCCAGCAGCGCGTGGGGGGATAATTCACCCCTCCACTTT
TRBJ2-7 15 - TRBV6-1 - CASSDSPGGSYEQYF TGTGCCAGCAGTGACAGCCCAGGTGGGTCGTACGAGCAGTACTTC
TRBJ2-7 13 TRBD1 TRBV3-1/TRBV3-2 - CASSPTGTHEQYF TGTGCCAGCAGCCCGACAGGGACCCACGAGCAGTACTTC
TRBJ2-1 14 - TRBV4-2 once CASSQDETNNEQFF TGTGCCAGCAGCCAAGATGAGACAAACAATGAGCAGTTCTTC
TRBJ2-2 16 - TRBV6-2/TRBV6-3 - CASSPHGLGRPGELFF TGTGCCAGCAGTCCCCACGGACTGGGGAGACCCGGGGAGCTGTTTTTT
TRBJ2-7 13 - TRBV6-1 once CASSEPGTYEQYF TGTGCCAGCAGTGAACCGGGAACCTACGAGCAGTACTTC
TRBJ2-3 14 - TRBV6-5 - CASVTRDRTDTQYF TGTGCCAGCGTGACGCGGGATAGGACAGATACGCAGTATTTT
TRBJ2-6 16 TRBD1 TRBV28 - CASSGQGAAGANVLTF TGTGCCAGCAGTGGACAGGGGGCAGCTGGGGCCAACGTCCTGACTTTC
TRBJ1-5 15 - TRBV5-6 - CASSLGGHSNQPQHF TGTGCCAGCAGCTTGGGGGGGCACAGCAATCAGCCCCAGCATTTT
TRBJ2-5 15 - TRBV7-9 - CASSLARVGRETQYF TGTGCCAGCAGCTTAGCTCGGGTAGGCCGAGAGACCCAGTACTTC
TRBJ1-1 16 - TRBV2 - CASSEVQGRANTEAFF TGTGCCAGCAGTGAGGTCCAGGGGCGGGCGAACACTGAAGCTTTCTTT
TRBJ2-7 13 - TRBV6-6 - CASSSGRASEQYF TGTGCCAGCAGTTCCGGACGAGCGAGCGAGCAGTACTTC
TRBJ2-5 14 TRBD1 TRBV7-8 - CASSLATGGETQYF TGTGCCAGCAGCTTAGCGACAGGGGGAGAGACCCAGTACTTC
TRBJ1-2 15 TRBD1 TRBV18 - CASSQGQGESRGYTF TGTGCCAGCTCACAGGGACAGGGAGAGTCGCGTGGCTACACCTTC
TRBJ2-7 14 TRBD2 TRBV6-5 - CASTWGSGSYEQYF TGTGCCAGCACCTGGGGTAGCGGGAGCTACGAGCAGTACTTC
TRBJ2-5 17 - TRBV7-9 - CASSPRPPEKGQETQYF TGTGCCAGCAGCCCCCGGCCCCCGGAGAAGGGACAAGAGACCCAGTACTTC
TRBJ2-2 18 TRBD2 TRBV10-3 - CAISESGLAGSYTGELFF TGTGCCATCAGTGAGTCTGGCCTAGCGGGTTCTTACACCGGGGAGCTGTTTTTT
TRBJ1-5 13 - TRBV7-2 - CASSYGGNQPQHF TGTGCCAGCAGCTATGGGGGCAATCAGCCCCAGCATTTT
TRBJ1-2 12 - TRBV12-3/TRBV12-4 - CATLQISYGYTF TGTGCCACCCTACAGATTTCCTATGGCTACACCTTC
TRBJ2-2 14 - TRBV10-2 once CASSIGANTGELFF TGCGCCAGTTCTATCGGAGCGAACACCGGGGAGCTGTTTTTT
TRBJ1-3 15 - TRBV21-1 - CASGTGQSTGNTIYF TGTGCCAGCGGGACAGGGCAGTCGACTGGAAACACCATATATTTT
TRBJ2-3 16 TRBD2 TRBV15 - CATSRDTGGGTDTQYF TGTGCCACCAGCAGAGACACGGGAGGAGGCACAGATACGCAGTATTTT
TRBJ2-1 17 TRBD2 TRBV3-1/TRBV3-2 - CASSQRILAGRPNEQFF TGTGCCAGCAGCCAGAGGATCCTAGCGGGAAGACCCAATGAGCAGTTCTTC
TRBJ2-3 15 TRBD2 TRBV2 - CASSPPSGSTDTQYF TGTGCCAGCAGTCCGCCTAGCGGTAGCACAGATACGCAGTATTTT
TRBJ1-4 15 - TRBV4-1 - CASSADRATNEKLFF TGCGCCAGCAGCGCCGACAGAGCAACTAATGAAAAACTGTTTTTT
TRBJ2-1 15 TRBD1 TRBV10-3 - CAISESRTGGIEQFF TGTGCCATCAGTGAGTCGAGGACAGGGGGGATTGAGCAGTTCTTC
TRBJ2-2 18 - TRBV19 - CASSIDAARDFGTGELFF TGTGCCAGTAGTATAGACGCCGCGAGGGATTTCGGCACCGGGGAGCTGTTTTTT
TRBJ2-1 14 - TRBV27 - CASSVGGSYNEQFF TGTGCCAGCAGTGTCGGGGGCTCCTACAATGAGCAGTTCTTC
TRBJ2-2 13 - TRBV24-1 - CATSLASGGELFF TGTGCCACCAGTTTAGCGTCGGGCGGGGAGCTGTTTTTT
TRBJ1-3 15 - TRBV2 - CASSEIGGPGNTIYF TGTGCCAGCAGTGAAATAGGGGGGCCCGGAAACACCATATATTTT
TRBJ1-5 14 - TRBV2 - CASSDTGRDQPQHF TGTGCCAGCAGTGACACGGGAAGAGATCAGCCCCAGCATTTT
TRBJ2-1 17 TRBD1 TRBV18 - CASSPPIGGQGYIAQFF TGTGCCAGCTCACCACCGATAGGAGGACAGGGATACATAGCGCAGTTCTTC
TRBJ1-3 16 TRBD1 TRBV5-6 - CASSFTGGPSGNTIYF TGTGCCAGCAGCTTTACAGGGGGCCCCTCTGGAAACACCATATATTTT
TRBJ1-1 11 - TRBV2 - CASSEASEAFF TGTGCCAGCAGTGAAGCAAGTGAAGCTTTCTTT
TRBJ2-7 11 - TRBV20-1 few CSAKLDYEQYF TGCAGTGCTAAACTAGATTACGAGCAGTACTTC
TRBJ2-7 14 - TRBV6-2/TRBV6-3 - CASSYGVPSYEQYF TGTGCCAGCAGTTACGGGGTTCCCTCCTACGAGCAGTACTTC
TRBJ2-7 14 TRBD1 TRBV18 - CASSPGQGAREQYF TGTGCCAGCTCACCGGGACAGGGGGCGCGCGAGCAGTACTTC
TRBJ2-6 20 - TRBV4-1 - CASSHPRPLGGPSGANVLTF TGCGCCAGCAGCCATCCCCGGCCTTTGGGGGGGCCTTCTGGGGCCAACGTCCTGACTTTC
TRBJ2-1 14 TRBD2 TRBV3-1/TRBV3-2 - CASSPGLAGNEQFF TGTGCCAGCAGCCCGGGACTAGCGGGCAATGAGCAGTTCTTC
TRBJ1-5 13 - TRBV5-4 - CASSLGGTQPQHF TGTGCCAGCAGCTTGGGTGGGACCCAGCCCCAGCATTTT
TRBJ2-1 15 - TRBV2 - CARQGGASEYNEQFF TGTGCCAGGCAAGGTGGGGCTAGCGAGTACAATGAGCAGTTCTTC
TRBJ2-7 13 TRBD1 TRBV6-2/TRBV6-3 - CASSLGQTYEQYF TGTGCCAGCAGCTTGGGACAGACCTACGAGCAGTACTTC
TRBJ2-1 13 - TRBV18 - CASSPQRINEQFF TGTGCCAGCTCACCCCAGCGGATAAATGAGCAGTTCTTC
TRBJ1-1 11 - TRBV4-1 - CASSQAAEAFF TGCGCCAGCAGCCAGGCGGCGGAAGCTTTCTTT
TRBJ2-4 18 - TRBV18 - CASSPRNVEGDAKNIQYF TGTGCCAGCTCACCCCGAAACGTTGAGGGAGATGCCAAAAACATTCAGTACTTC
TRBJ2-1 12 - TRBV5-1 - CASSWQGGEQFF TGCGCCAGCAGCTGGCAGGGAGGTGAGCAGTTCTTC
TRBJ2-2 12 - TRBV29-1 - CSVVGASGELFF TGCAGCGTTGTAGGGGCGAGCGGGGAGCTGTTTTTT
TRBJ2-3 16 - TRBV28 - CASSLLTGTSTDTQYF TGTGCCAGCAGTTTACTCACGGGTACTAGCACAGATACGCAGTATTTT
TRBJ1-6 16 TRBD1 TRBV3-1/TRBV3-2 - CASSPRTGRRSSPLHF TGTGCCAGCAGCCCTAGGACAGGACGGAGGAGTTCACCCCTCCACTTT
TRBJ1-5 13 - TRBV7-7 - CASSLVRAQPQHF TGTGCTAGCAGCTTAGTCAGGGCTCAGCCCCAGCATTTT
TRBJ2-7 17 - TRBV28 - CASSSLEANRGNYEQYF TGTGCCAGCAGTTCGTTGGAAGCCAACCGAGGAAATTACGAGCAGTACTTC
TRBJ2-5 15 - TRBV7-2 - CASSLAGASGETQYF TGTGCCAGCAGCTTAGCAGGGGCGAGTGGCGAGACCCAGTACTTC